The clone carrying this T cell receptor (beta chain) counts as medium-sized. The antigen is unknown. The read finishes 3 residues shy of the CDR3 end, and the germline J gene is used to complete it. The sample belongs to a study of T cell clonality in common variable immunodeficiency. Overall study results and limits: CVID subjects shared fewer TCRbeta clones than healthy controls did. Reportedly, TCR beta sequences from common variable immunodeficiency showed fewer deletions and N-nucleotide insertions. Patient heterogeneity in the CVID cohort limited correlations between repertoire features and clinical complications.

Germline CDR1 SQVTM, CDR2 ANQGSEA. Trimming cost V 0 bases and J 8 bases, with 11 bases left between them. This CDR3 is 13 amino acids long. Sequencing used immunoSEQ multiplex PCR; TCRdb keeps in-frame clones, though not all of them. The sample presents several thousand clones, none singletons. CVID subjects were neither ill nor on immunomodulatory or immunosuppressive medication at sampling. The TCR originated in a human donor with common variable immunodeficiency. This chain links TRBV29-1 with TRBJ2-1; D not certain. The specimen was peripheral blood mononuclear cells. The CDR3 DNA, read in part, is TGCAGCGTTGAAGATAGCCCCCCGCATGAG. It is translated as CSVEDSPPHE. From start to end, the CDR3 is CSVEDSPPHEQFF.